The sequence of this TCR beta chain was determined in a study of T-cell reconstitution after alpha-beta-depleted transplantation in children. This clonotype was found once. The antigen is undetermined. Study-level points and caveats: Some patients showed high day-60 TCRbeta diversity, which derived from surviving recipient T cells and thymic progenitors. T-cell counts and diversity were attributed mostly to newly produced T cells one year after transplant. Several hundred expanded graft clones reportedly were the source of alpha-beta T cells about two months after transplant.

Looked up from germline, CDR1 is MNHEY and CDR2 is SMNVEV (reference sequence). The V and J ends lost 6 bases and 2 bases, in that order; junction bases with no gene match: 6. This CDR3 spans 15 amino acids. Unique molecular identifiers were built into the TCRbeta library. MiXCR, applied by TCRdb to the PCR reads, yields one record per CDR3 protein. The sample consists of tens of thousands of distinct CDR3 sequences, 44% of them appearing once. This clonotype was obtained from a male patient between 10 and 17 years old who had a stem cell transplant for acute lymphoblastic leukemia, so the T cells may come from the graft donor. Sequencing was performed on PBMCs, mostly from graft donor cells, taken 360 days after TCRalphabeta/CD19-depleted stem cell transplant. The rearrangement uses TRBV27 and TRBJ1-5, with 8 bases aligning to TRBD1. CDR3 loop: CASRDREIGNQPQHF. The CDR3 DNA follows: TGTGCCAGCAGGGACAGGGAAATAGGCAATCAGCCCCAGCATTTT.